The 2 T cell receptor beta chains below were found in one sample sequenced in a study of T cell responses to AZD1222 COVID-19 vaccine. The repertoire was sequenced with immunoSEQ multiplex PCR; TCRdb's copy has only in-frame clones and lacks some. The table includes 85,000 to 130,000 clones, about 89% detected once. Here the sequenced sample was peripheral blood, taken 28 days after the second dose of the MenACWY control vaccine. Receptors were obtained from an adult who received the MenACWY meningococcal vaccine as a control.

The rearrangement links TRBV11-3 to TRBJ1-5; D is ambiguous. The CDR3 is made up of 11 amino acids. The germline CDR1 and CDR2 sequences are SGHNT and YENEEA. V lost 5 bases to trimming and J lost 6 bases, with 5 bases between them. CDR3 sequence reads: CASSLGQPQHF. The DNA for the CDR3 is TGTGCCAGCAGCCTGGGTCAGCCCCAGCATTTT. Looking up the rest from reference TRBV11-3 and TRBJ1-5 gives the full variable domain: EAGVVQSPRYKIIEKKQPVAFWCNPISGHNTLYWYLQNLGQGPELLIRYENEEAVDDSQLPKDRFSAERLKGVDSTLKIQPAELGDSAVYLCASSLGQPQHFGDGTRLSIL.

The rearrangement joins TRBV5-1 to TRBJ2-6, with D perhaps TRBD2 (6 bases). This CDR3 region has 15 residues. The ends were cut back, 0 bases at V and 5 bases at J, with 9 bases in the middle. CDR1 and CDR2 from the germline V gene are SGHRS and YFSETQ. CDR3 in amino acids: CASSLGRDWANVLTF. CDR3 DNA sequence: TGCGCCAGCAGCTTGGGCAGGGACTGGGCCAACGTCCTGACTTTC.